The 9 T cell receptor beta chains listed next were all sequenced from one sample in a study of T-cell memory formation after mild COVID-19. TCRdb passed the 5' RACE reads through MiXCR, listing each CDR3 protein once. The sample has about 560,000 distinct CDR3 sequences; 15% to 20% are singletons. Sequenced input: PBMCs or a T cell subset sorted from them (not recorded which). The receptors were sampled from an adult woman who had mild COVID-19 (a few samples of this study predate the infection). Cell type and time point are not known.

This clonotype was counted many times. V and J are TRBV10-3 and TRBJ1-1; D gene ambiguous. Trimming took 3 bases from V and 4 from J, leaving 6 bases between them. Germline CDR1 and CDR2: ENHRY and SYGVKD. The CDR3 runs 12 residues. This chain's CDR3 is CAISEIGTEAFF. The CDR3 DNA is TGTGCCATCAGTGAAATCGGCACTGAAGCTTTCTTT.

This clonotype appeared many times. This chain links TRBV5-1 with TRBJ2-5; D possibly corresponds to TRBD1 (6 bases). The germline V and J ends were trimmed by 0 bases and 5 bases, with 14 bases remaining between them. Germline V gene data show CDR1 as SGHRS and CDR2 as YFSETQ. CDR3 size: 15 residues. CDR3 residues: CASSLARDTVETQYF. The CDR3 nucleotides read TGCGCCAGCAGCTTGGCCCGGGACACCGTGGAGACCCAGTACTTC.

This clonotype was picked up a small number of times. The V gene is TRBV7-3, the J gene TRBJ2-1; 8 nucleotides agree with TRBD2. The ends lost 5 bases at V and 2 bases at J; junction bases unmatched: 5. Germline lookup yields CDR1 SGHTA and CDR2 FQGTGA. CDR3 size: 15 residues. The CDR3 region is CASSPPAGAYNEQFF. CDR3 in DNA: TGTGCCAGCAGCCCCCCAGCGGGAGCCTACAATGAGCAGTTCTTC.

This clonotype was seen a few times. The CDR3 reads CAWSVSASGTDTQYF. The CDR3 coding sequence is TGTGCCTGGAGTGTGTCAGCTTCCGGCACAGATACGCAGTATTTT. The chain carries TRBV30 and TRBJ2-3; D gene uncertain. Trimming shortened V by 0 bases and J by 1 base, and 11 bases separated the two germline ends. This CDR3 spans 15 amino acids. The germline V gene has CDR1 GTSNPN and CDR2 SVGIG (reference sequence).

The genes are TRBV4-1 and TRBJ2-1; D is unclear. V lost 3 bases, J lost 8 bases, and 14 bases lay in between. This CDR3 is 14 amino acids long. Germline assignment: CDR1 MGHRA and CDR2 YSYEKL. The CDR3 protein is CASSHTVAVDEQFF. As DNA, the CDR3 is TGCGCCAGCAGCCATACCGTGGCAGTGGATGAGCAGTTCTTC.

This clonotype was counted at least ten times. In DNA, the CDR3 is TGCGCCAGCAGCTTGTCAGGGAGGGCCGTATTTGGCTACAATGAGCAGTTCTTC. This translates into CASSLSGRAVFGYNEQFF. J is TRBJ2-1 and V is TRBV5-1; the match to TRBD2 covers 7 bases. V shed 1 base, J shed 3 bases, and the junction held 13 bases outside the gene matches. This CDR3 has 18 amino acids. Germline CDR1 SGHRS, CDR2 YFSETQ.

This clonotype was observed a few times. The rearrangement joins TRBV18 to TRBJ2-2; TRBD1 is a possible D gene (6 bases). This CDR3 comprises 16 residues. Germline CDR1 reads KGHSH; CDR2 reads LQKENI. V lost 3 bases and J lost 1, with 12 bases in between. The CDR3 region is CASSPTGTRNTGELFF. In DNA form, the CDR3 reads TGTGCCAGCTCACCGACCGGGACAAGGAACACCGGGGAGCTGTTTTTT.

This clonotype was seen only a few times. This chain links TRBV4-1 with TRBJ1-1, with TRBD1 as a possible D gene (5 bases). CDR3 length equals 18 residues. Trimming cost V 1 base and J 1 base, with 19 bases left between them. Germline V gene lookup returns CDR1 MGHRA and CDR2 YSYEKL. The CDR3 here is CASSQVLGLRARNTEAFF. As DNA, the CDR3 is TGCGCCAGCAGCCAAGTTTTGGGTCTCAGGGCTCGGAACACTGAAGCTTTCTTT.

This clonotype was seen a handful of times. V gene TRBV4-1 combines with J gene TRBJ2-7; D gene ambiguous. Germline assignment: CDR1 MGHRA and CDR2 YSYEKL. V dropped 1 base and J dropped 2 bases, with 9 bases sitting between them. There are 14 residues in the CDR3. CDR3 DNA sequence: TGCGCCAGCAGCCAAGTATGGGGTACCTACGAGCAGTACTTC. Its protein product is CASSQVWGTYEQYF.